This paragraph reports one T cell receptor beta chain. The record originates from a study of blood T cell repertoires in COVID-19. Germline loops: CDR1 SEHNR, CDR2 FQNEAQ (reference sequence). The CDR3 runs to 14 residues. Trimming pared 2 bases from V and 7 bases from J, leaving 9 bases between. This table comes from immunoSEQ multiplex PCR, and its TCRdb copy is limited to in-frame clones, with some not included. The data contain around 270,000 clones, 70% to 90% of them singletons. Sequenced material: peripheral blood. This sequence joins TRBV7-9 and TRBJ1-6, with D perhaps matching TRBD1 (5 bases). The source of this sequence is a woman in her fifties or sixties with COVID-19, enrolled during active disease. CDR3 sequence reads: CASSLTRANSPLHF. In DNA, the CDR3 is TGTGCCAGCAGCTTAACCAGGGCGAATTCACCCCTCCACTTT.